What follows are 9 T cell receptor beta chains derived from one specimen sequenced in a study of regulatory T cells in long-lasting Graves disease. Arm-PCR with iRepertoire HTBI primers amplified the CDR3 regions for these TCR beta libraries. Each CDR3 protein is one row after TCRdb ran MiXCR on the multiplex PCR reads. The sample includes 650,000 to 850,000 distinct CDR3 sequences, around 32% of them seen just once. As for time point: persistent/refractory GD, antithyroid drugs over 5 years with positive TRAb. The TCR library was made from RNA that had been extracted from PBMCs in TRIzol. Sequencing used peripheral blood mononuclear cells (PBMCs), obtained when the disease was refractory, from a patient treated with antithyroid drugs. The receptors shown here come from a female donor with Graves disease.

This clonotype was observed a handful of times. The genes are TRBV20-1 and TRBJ2-7; 10 bases are a match to TRBD1. Germline V gene data show CDR1 as DFQATT and CDR2 as SNEGSKA (reference sequence). Unmatched junction bases numbered 8, after V lost 1 base and J lost 5 bases. The CDR3 has 15 amino acids. The chain's CDR3 is CSARVPDRGPHEQYF. For the CDR3, the DNA is TGCAGTGCTAGAGTTCCAGACAGGGGGCCCCACGAGCAGTACTTC.

This clonotype was seen repeatedly, ten times or more. The genes are TRBV2 and TRBJ2-5, with D perhaps assigned TRBD1 or TRBD2 (6 bases each). This CDR3 contains 12 residues. Germline CDR1 and CDR2: SNHLY and FYNNEI. Trimming stripped 11 bases from V and 9 bases from J, with 19 bases between. In nucleotides, the CDR3 is TGTGCCGCGCGGGACACCCTCGTTTCCCAGTACTTC. Its translation is CAARDTLVSQYF.

This clonotype occurred a few times. Here the CDR3 reads CASGKNRGAHTEAFF. CDR3 nucleotides: TGTGCTAGTGGTAAAAACAGGGGCGCACACACTGAAGCTTTCTTT. J is TRBJ1-1 and V is TRBV12-5; TRBD1 aligns across 7 bases. This CDR3 is built from 15 residues. V shed 5 bases and J 3 bases; nucleotides not matched to a gene: 9. Per the germline V gene, CDR1 is LGHNT and CDR2 is FRNRAP.

This rearrangement joins TRBV10-1 to TRBJ2-2; D is perhaps TRBD1 (6 bases). The germline gives CDR1 WNHNN, CDR2 SYGVQD (reference sequence). The CDR3 is 14 residues long. Trimming removed 8 bases from V and 4 bases from J, with 14 bases in between. CDR3 residues: CASAAGRGTGELFF. The CDR3 DNA reads as TGCGCCAGCGCCGCGGGCAGGGGCACCGGGGAGCTGTTTTTT.

A few counts support this clonotype. J is TRBJ1-1 and V is TRBV29-1; D uncertain. This CDR3 has 11 amino acids. Between the trimmed V and J ends, which lost 4 bases and 6 bases, there was a span of 9 bases. Germline V lookup: CDR1 SQVTM, CDR2 ANQGSEA. CDR3 DNA sequence: TGCAGCGTTGGAGGCGAATCTGAAGCTTTCTTT. This sequence encodes CSVGGESEAFF.

The rearrangement joins TRBV5-1 to TRBJ1-2; D call uncertain. Germline CDR1 and CDR2: SGHRS and YFSETQ. The CDR3 runs 17 residues. V gave up 1 base and J gave up 1 base, with 17 bases separating them. CDR3 sequence reads: CASSLSPLFALNYGYTF. DNA of the CDR3: TGCGCCAGCAGCTTGAGCCCCCTTTTTGCGCTTAACTATGGCTACACCTTC.

V gene TRBV3-1 combines with J gene TRBJ1-1; D is uncertain. V was cut by 1 base and J by 7 bases, with 7 bases left in between. The CDR3 is 12 amino acids. Per the germline V gene, CDR1 is LGHDT and CDR2 is YNNKEL (reference sequence). The chain's CDR3 is CASSQGPSEAFF. The DNA for the CDR3 is TGTGCCAGCAGCCAAGGACCCAGTGAAGCTTTCTTT.

For the CDR3, the DNA is TGTGCCAGTAAGGGGACTAGCGGGTCATACTCCTACAATGAGCAGTTCTTC. Translating gives CASKGTSGSYSYNEQFF. V gene TRBV19 combines with J gene TRBJ2-1; 12 nucleotides align to TRBD2. The CDR3 extends over 17 amino acids. The ends lost 7 bases at V and 0 bases at J; junction bases unmatched: 7. The V gene's germline CDR1 is LNHDA and CDR2 SQIVND (reference sequence).

In regard to this clonotype: An end of the junction does not agree with germline; a read error may underlie this. This rearrangement joins TRBV9 to TRBJ2-5; 8 bases are a match to TRBD2. Germline lookup yields CDR1 SGDLS and CDR2 YYNGEE. CDR3 length: 15 amino acids. In nucleotides, the CDR3 is TGTGCCAGCAGCGTAGTAACTAGCGGAGGGGAGACCCAGAACTTC. Translation gives CASSVVTSGGETQNF.